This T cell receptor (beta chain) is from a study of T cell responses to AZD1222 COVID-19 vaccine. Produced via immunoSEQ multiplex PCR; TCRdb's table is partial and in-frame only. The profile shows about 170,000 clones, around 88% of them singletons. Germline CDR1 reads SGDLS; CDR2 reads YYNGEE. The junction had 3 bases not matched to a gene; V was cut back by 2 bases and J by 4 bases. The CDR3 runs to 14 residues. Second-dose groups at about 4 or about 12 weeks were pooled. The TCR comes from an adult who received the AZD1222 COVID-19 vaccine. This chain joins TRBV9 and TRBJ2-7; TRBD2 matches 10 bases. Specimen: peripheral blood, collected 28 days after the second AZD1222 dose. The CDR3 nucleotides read TGTGCCAGCAGCGTGTCTAGCGGGGGTTACGAGCAGTACTTC. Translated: CASSVSSGGYEQYF.